This T cell receptor beta chain was sequenced for a study of vaccination and CD4 T cells after COVID-19. With the Oncomine TCR Beta short-read assay, DNA from cultured CD4+ T cells was sequenced. One entry per CDR3 protein, called by TCRdb with MiXCR from the PCR reads. The data hold about 15,000 distinct CDR3 sequences, with roughly 53% observed a single time. Treatment meaning: approximately 11-day PBMC culture with coronavirus spike peptide pools or control peptides (ViraFEST assay). Concerning this clonotype itself: Its antigen is not identified.

Germline V gene sequence: CDR1 MNHNS, CDR2 SASEGT. J gave up 9 bases and V 5 bases, and 10 bases lay outside the gene matches. The CDR3 runs to 15 residues. The receptor comes from a human donor who had recovered from COVID-19. The specimen was CD4+ T cells from blood, cultured in vitro. The chain combines TRBV6-1 with TRBJ2-1; 10 positions agree with TRBD1. CDR3 nucleotides: TGTGCCAGCAGTAGGGGACAGGGGATTGGCGGTGAGCAGTTCTTC. Protein product: CASSRGQGIGGEQFF.